The entry below describes one TCR beta chain. V was pared by 4 bases and J by 5 bases, with 6 bases of the junction left unmatched. The CDR3 runs to 14 residues. Germline V gene sequence: CDR1 LGHDT, CDR2 YNNKEL (reference sequence). The data are from a study of blood T cell repertoires in COVID-19. The wider study: Nucleic acid was either cDNA or gDNA, and it came from T cells, B-cell-depleted T cells, or PBMCs.

In the original workflow: Scientists estimated how many nucleated cells there were by amplifying reference gene primers. The table came from immunoSEQ multiplex PCR; TCRdb's copy has only in-frame clones and leaves some out. The DNA was the basis for D and trimming; V, J and clone size are from that table. The table lists 130,000 or so clones, 88% of them singletons. The genes are TRBV3-1 (or the pseudogene TRBV3-2) and TRBJ2-5; 8 positions agree with TRBD1. The receptor's source is a man in his 60s with active or convalescent COVID-19. Input material: peripheral blood. CDR3 bases: TGTGCCAGCAGCCCCCCGACAGGGGTCGAGACCCAGTACTTC. Amino acids: CASSPPTGVETQYF.